A selection of T cell receptor beta chains follows, all from one sample in a study of T cell repertoires in cytomegalovirus infection. TCRdb independently ran MiXCR on the reads; one entry per CDR3 protein. The sample has around 250,000 distinct CDR3 sequences, about 17% seen once; the top ten hold about 45%. The specimen was CD8+ T cells from PBMCs. The receptors stem from a human donor in good health (CMV status not recorded). Some clones in this sample may be carry-over from other donors' samples. CDR3s include the opening cysteine and the closing phenylalanine or tryptophan. Fields, in order: CDR3 DNA, CDR3 protein, V gene, D gene, clone size, J gene. The D gene is left open where the match is weak. Rows give clone size only sometimes, using once, few, many, or a class for an expanded clone.

TGTGCCAGCAGCGGAGGACAGGGGGCCCACTACGAGCAGTACTTC,CASSGGQGAHYEQYF,TRBV9,TRBD1,-,TRBJ2-7
TGTGCCAGCAGGGCAGGATCTGCCTGGGACACCATATATTTT,CASRAGSAWDTIYF,TRBV7-9,-,many,TRBJ1-3
TGTGCCAGCACGGGGACAGAGGGTGGCAATGAGCAGTTCTTC,CASTGTEGGNEQFF,TRBV2,TRBD1,few,TRBJ2-1
TGTGCCAGCTCACCACCGTTCGTAACAGGGGGCTTGGATGAGCAGTTCTTC,CASSPPFVTGGLDEQFF,TRBV18,TRBD1,-,TRBJ2-1
TGTGCCAGCGATACCGACAAGCTCATGGACTACGGACGGATGAACACTGAAGCTTTCTTT,CASDTDKLMDYGRMNTEAFF,TRBV2,-,once,TRBJ1-1
TGTGCCAGCAGCCGGGACAGCCCTAGCACAGATACGCAGTATTTT,CASSRDSPSTDTQYF,TRBV28,TRBD1,few,TRBJ2-3
TGTGCCAGCAGCGTAGCGGGGGGGCCTTTCGACGAGCAGTACTTC,CASSVAGGPFDEQYF,TRBV9,TRBD2,-,TRBJ2-7
TGTGCCAGCAGCCAAGATGCCCAGGGCGTTGGCAATCAGCCCCAGCATTTT,CASSQDAQGVGNQPQHF,TRBV4-2,-,-,TRBJ1-5
TGTGCCAGCAGCTTAGAGAAGGGGCGAGGGTCCTACAATGAGCAGTTCTTC,CASSLEKGRGSYNEQFF,TRBV7-2,-,many,TRBJ2-1
TGTGCCAGCAGTTTCTCGGATGCAGAAAAGTTCTTC,CASSFSDAEKFF,TRBV27,-,-,TRBJ2-1
TGTGCCAGCAGCGGAGACTGGTCTAGCGGGGGGGCAAACACCGGGGAGCTGTTTTTT,CASSGDWSSGGANTGELFF,TRBV7-6,TRBD2,many,TRBJ2-2
TGTGCCAGCAGTTACTCTTGGGACAGGAATAATGAGCAGTTCTTC,CASSYSWDRNNEQFF,TRBV6-5,TRBD1,many,TRBJ2-1
TGCGCCAGCAGCTTCCGAGGGGCGTCAGCAGATACGCAGTATTTT,CASSFRGASADTQYF,TRBV5-1,-,-,TRBJ2-3
TGTGCCAGCAGCTTGACAGATTTCTACGAAGCTTTCTTT,CASSLTDFYEAFF,TRBV5-6,-,few,TRBJ1-1
TGTGCCAGCAGCTTATGGTCCAGGGCGGACTCCTACGAGCAGTACTTC,CASSLWSRADSYEQYF,TRBV11-2,-,few,TRBJ2-7
TGTGCCAGCAGCGATCAGGGGGACGTCTCCTCCACAGATACGCAGTATTTT,CASSDQGDVSSTDTQYF,TRBV2,TRBD1,-,TRBJ2-3
TGTGCCAGCAGTTTTTTTTCCTCCGCCGACACAGATACGCAGTATTTT,CASSFFSSADTDTQYF,TRBV27,-,few,TRBJ2-3
TGTGCCAGCAGCCAGCCGGGGCAGGGTAGCTCCTATAATTCACCCCTCCACTTT,CASSQPGQGSSYNSPLHF,TRBV14,-,few,TRBJ1-6
TGCAGCGTTGATACGAGGGACAGGGTGTTTTTACCCCTCCACTTT,CSVDTRDRVFLPLHF,TRBV29-1,TRBD1,-,TRBJ1-6
TGCAGTGCTAGAGATGAACTAGCGCTCGAATACAATGAGCAGTTCTTC,CSARDELALEYNEQFF,TRBV20-1,TRBD2,few,TRBJ2-1
TGTGCCAGCAGCTTGCAGGGGATAAACACCGGGGAGCTGTTTTTT,CASSLQGINTGELFF,TRBV5-5,-,-,TRBJ2-2
TGCAGTGCGACTCGGACAGGGCCTTTTGAAAAACTGTTTTTT,CSATRTGPFEKLFF,TRBV20-1,TRBD1,-,TRBJ1-4